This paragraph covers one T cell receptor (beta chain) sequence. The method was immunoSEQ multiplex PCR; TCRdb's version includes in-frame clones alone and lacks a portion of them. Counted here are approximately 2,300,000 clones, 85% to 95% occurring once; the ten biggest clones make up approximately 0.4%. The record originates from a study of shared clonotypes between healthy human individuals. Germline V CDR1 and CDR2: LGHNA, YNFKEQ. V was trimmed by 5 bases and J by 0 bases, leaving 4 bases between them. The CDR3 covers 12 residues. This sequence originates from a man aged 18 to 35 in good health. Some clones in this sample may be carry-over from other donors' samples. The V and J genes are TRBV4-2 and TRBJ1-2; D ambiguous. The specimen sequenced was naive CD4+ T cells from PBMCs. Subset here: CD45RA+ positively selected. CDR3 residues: CASSEANYGYTF. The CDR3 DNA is TGTGCCAGCAGCGAAGCTAACTATGGCTACACCTTC.